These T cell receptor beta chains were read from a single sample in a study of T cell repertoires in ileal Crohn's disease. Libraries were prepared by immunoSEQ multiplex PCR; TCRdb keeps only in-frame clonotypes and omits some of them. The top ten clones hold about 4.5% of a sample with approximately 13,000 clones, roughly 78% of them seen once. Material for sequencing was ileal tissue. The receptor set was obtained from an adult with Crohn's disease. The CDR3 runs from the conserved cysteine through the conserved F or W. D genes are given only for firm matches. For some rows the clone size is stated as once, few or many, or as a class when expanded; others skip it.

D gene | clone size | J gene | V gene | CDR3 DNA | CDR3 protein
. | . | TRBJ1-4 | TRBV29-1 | TGCAGCGTTGGTTATAATGAAAAACTGTTTTTT | CSVGYNEKLFF
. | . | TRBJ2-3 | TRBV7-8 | TGTGCCAGCAGCCCGACAGGAGATACGCAGTATTTT | CASSPTGDTQYF
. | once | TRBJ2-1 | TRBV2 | TGTGCCAGCAGGGGCCCAACCTACAATGAGCAGTTCTTC | CASRGPTYNEQFF
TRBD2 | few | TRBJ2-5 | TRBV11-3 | TGTGCCAGCAGTAGTCCCGGGACTAGCTGGTGGGGGGAGACCCAGTACTTC | CASSSPGTSWWGETQYF
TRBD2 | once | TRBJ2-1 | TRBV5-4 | TGTGCCAGCAGCTTGGGTCGTACGGCTAGCGGGGGGGGTTACAATGAGCAGTTCTTC | CASSLGRTASGGGYNEQFF
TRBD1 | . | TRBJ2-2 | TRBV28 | TGTGCCAGCAGTTTTCGGACAGGGGCCACCGGGGAGCTGTTTTTT | CASSFRTGATGELFF
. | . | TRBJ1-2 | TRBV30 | TGTGCCTGGAGCGCCGTTGGGGGGTTTGGCTACACCTTC | CAWSAVGGFGYTF
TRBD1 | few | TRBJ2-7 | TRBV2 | TGTGCCAGCAGGACAGGGAACGAGCAGTACTTC | CASRTGNEQYF
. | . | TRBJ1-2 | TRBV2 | TGTGCCAGCTCCGTAAGCCTAGGCTACACCTTC | CASSVSLGYTF
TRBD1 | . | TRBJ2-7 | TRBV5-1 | TGCGCCAGCAGCTTGGGGTGGACAGGAGGCCTTTACGAGCAGTACTTC | CASSLGWTGGLYEQYF
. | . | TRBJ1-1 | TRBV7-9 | TGTGCCAGCACCCTGTTGGGGGGGAAGGCCACTGAAGCTTTCTTT | CASTLLGGKATEAFF
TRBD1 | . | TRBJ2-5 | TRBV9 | TGTGCCAGCAGCGGACAGGGAACAGAAGAGACCCAGTACTTC | CASSGQGTEETQYF
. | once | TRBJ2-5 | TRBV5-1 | TGCGCCAGCAGCCCGGACAGAAAAGAGACCCAGTACTTC | CASSPDRKETQYF
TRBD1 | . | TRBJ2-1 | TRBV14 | TGTGCCAGCAATTTCGCAGGGGGCTCCTACAATGAGCAGTTCTTC | CASNFAGGSYNEQFF
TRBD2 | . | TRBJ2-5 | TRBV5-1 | TGCGCCAGCAGCATACCGGGACTAGCGTTTGAGACCCAGTACTTC | CASSIPGLAFETQYF
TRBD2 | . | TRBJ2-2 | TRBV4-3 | TGCGCCAGCAGCCCATTTATAGCGGGGGGGCGAGGGGAGCTGTTTTTT | CASSPFIAGGRGELFF
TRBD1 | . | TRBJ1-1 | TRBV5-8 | TGTGCCAGCAGCTACAGGGGGCGCGACACTGAAGCTTTCTTT | CASSYRGRDTEAFF
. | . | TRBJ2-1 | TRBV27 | TGTGCCAGCAGTAAAGGCGCACACAGCTCCTACAATGAGCAGTTCTTC | CASSKGAHSSYNEQFF
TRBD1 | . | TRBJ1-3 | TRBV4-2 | TGTGCCAGCAGCCAAGCCCTGACAGGGGGAGGAAACACCATATATTTT | CASSQALTGGGNTIYF
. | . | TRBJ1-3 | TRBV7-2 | TGTGCCAGCAGTTCCCAGGGGAGAGCTGGAAACACCATATATTTT | CASSSQGRAGNTIYF
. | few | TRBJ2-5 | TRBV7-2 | TGTGCCAGCAGCTTAGCGCGCGGCCCTCGGCGAGAGACCCAGTACTTC | CASSLARGPRRETQYF
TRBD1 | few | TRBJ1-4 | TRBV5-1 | TGCGCCAGCGCGGGGACAGTAGATGAAAAACTGTTTTTT | CASAGTVDEKLFF
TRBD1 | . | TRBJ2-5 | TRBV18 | TGTGCCAGCTTTCCGACAGGGCGAGAGACCCAGTACTTC | CASFPTGRETQYF
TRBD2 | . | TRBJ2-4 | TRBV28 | TGTGCCAGCAGTATCACCGGGGGGACGGGGGGGTTAATTCAGTACTTC | CASSITGGTGGLIQYF
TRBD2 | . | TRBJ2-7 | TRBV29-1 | TGCAGCGTTCGGGGGGATTCCTACGAGCAGTACTTC | CSVRGDSYEQYF
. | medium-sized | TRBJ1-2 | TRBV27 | TGTGCCAGCAGTTCCCCGGGACACACCTATGGCTACACCTTC | CASSSPGHTYGYTF
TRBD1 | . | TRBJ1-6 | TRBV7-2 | TGTGCCAGCAGCCCTCAGGGGGCGGCTTCACCCCTCCACTTT | CASSPQGAASPLHF
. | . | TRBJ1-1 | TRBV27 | TGTGCCAGCACCCCCGCGACGGGGAAGGGCACTGAAGCTTTCTTT | CASTPATGKGTEAFF
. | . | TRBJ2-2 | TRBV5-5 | TGTGCCAGCAGCCCCCAGGTGGTGGACACCGGGGAGCTGTTTTTT | CASSPQVVDTGELFF
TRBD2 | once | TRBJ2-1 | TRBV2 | TGTGCCAGCAGTGAATACGGACTAGCGGGGGGGGAGCAGTTCTTC | CASSEYGLAGGEQFF
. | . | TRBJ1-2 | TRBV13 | TGTGCCAGCAGCCTACGACGGGGTCAGTCAAGGGCCTTCCTTGGCTACACCTTC | CASSLRRGQSRAFLGYTF
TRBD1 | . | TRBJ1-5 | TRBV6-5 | TGTGCCAGCAGTAAACAGGGGGCTAGGCAGCCCCAGCATTTT | CASSKQGARQPQHF
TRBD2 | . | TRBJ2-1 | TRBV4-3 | TGCGCCAGCAGCCAAGATGGGTCTAGCGGGGGGCTTTCCTACAATGAGCAGTTCTTC | CASSQDGSSGGLSYNEQFF
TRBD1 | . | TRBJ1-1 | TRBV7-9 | TGTGCCACCCTACCGGGACAGAAAGTCATGAACACTGAAGCTTTCTTT | CATLPGQKVMNTEAFF
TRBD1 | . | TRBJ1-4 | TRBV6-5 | TGTGCCAGCAGTAAGACAGGGAGCGGCTATGAAAAACTGTTTTTT | CASSKTGSGYEKLFF
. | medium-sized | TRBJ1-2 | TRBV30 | TGTGCCTGGCAGAAAATAAGCAGGGGTGGCTACACCTTC | CAWQKISRGGYTF
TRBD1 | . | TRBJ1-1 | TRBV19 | TGTGCCAGTAGTCTAAGACAGGGTACTGAAGCTTTCTTT | CASSLRQGTEAFF
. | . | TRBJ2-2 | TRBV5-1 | TGCGCCAGCAGCTTGCTAGCGATGGCCACCGGGGAGCTGTTTTTT | CASSLLAMATGELFF
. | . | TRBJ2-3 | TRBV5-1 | TGCGCCAGCAGCGGGGGGAGGAGCCCTACAGATACGCAGTATTTT | CASSGGRSPTDTQYF
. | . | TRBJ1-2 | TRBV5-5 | TGTGCCAGCACCGGGGGGGGAGGCTATGGCTACACCTTC | CASTGGGGYGYTF
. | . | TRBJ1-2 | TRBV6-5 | TGTGCCAGCAGTTACAGGGTTGAGGGCACCTATGGCTACACCTTC | CASSYRVEGTYGYTF
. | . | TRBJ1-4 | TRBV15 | TGTGCCACCCAAACAGGACGGTTTAATGAAAAACTGTTTTTT | CATQTGRFNEKLFF
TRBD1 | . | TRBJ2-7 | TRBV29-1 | TGCAGCGTTGGGGGACAGGGTTACGAGCAGTACTTC | CSVGGQGYEQYF
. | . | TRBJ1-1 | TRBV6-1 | TGTGCCAGCAGTGAGGGAGGAGGGTGGACTGAAGCTTTCTTT | CASSEGGGWTEAFF